This T cell receptor (beta chain) was profiled in a study of cytomegalovirus exposure and HLA in healthy donors. Study-level results: CMV serostatus was the sole immune exposure data available.

Concerning this clone: The antigen remains unidentified.

The CDR3 consists of 16 residues. The V gene lost 4 bases and the J gene lost 2 bases, with 15 bases spanning the gap. Per germline, CDR1 MNHEY and CDR2 SMNVEV (reference sequence). The PCR had 60 Vbeta and 13 Jbeta primers. Profiled with immunoSEQ multiplex PCR; TCRdb holds only in-frame clones, not every one. The table shows roughly 300,000 clones, with 86% occurring only once. The receptor comes from a middle-aged man in good health and CMV-seropositive. This chain links TRBV27 with TRBJ1-5; D is uncertain. Sequenced material: PBMCs. CDR3 sequence: CASSSAGEVGNQPQHF. The CDR3 nucleotides are TGTGCCAGCAGTTCTGCGGGTGAGGTTGGCAATCAGCCCCAGCATTTT.